The 19 T cell receptor beta chains listed next were all sequenced from one sample in a study of OX40 agonist ivuxolimab in advanced cancers. Sequencing used immunoSEQ multiplex PCR; TCRdb keeps in-frame clones, though not all of them. The data contain fewer than 80,000 clones, around four fifths of them singletons. Sequenced material: CD4+ or CD8+ T cells sorted from blood, taken in a trial of the OX40 agonist ivuxolimab. All receptors derive from an adult with an advanced solid tumor such as melanoma, head and neck, liver or kidney cancer.

The chain recombines TRBV7-2 with TRBJ2-5; possibly TRBD2 for D (5 bases). The CDR3 is 14 amino acids. Germline V lookup: CDR1 SGHTA, CDR2 FQGNSA. Between the trimmed V and J ends, which lost 0 bases and 4 bases, there was a span of 9 bases. The CDR3 region has the DNA TGTGCCAGCAGCTTAGCGGGAGAAGGAGAGACCCAGTACTTC. Its protein product is CASSLAGEGETQYF. Supplemented by reference TRBV7-2 and TRBJ2-5, the full variable domain reads GAGVSQSPSNKVTEKGKDVELRCDPISGHTALYWYRQSLGQGLEFLIYFQGNSAPDKSGLPSDRFSAERTGGSVSTLTIQRTQQEDSAVYLCASSLAGEGETQYFGPGTRLLVL.

The chain links TRBV6-5 to TRBJ1-3; 8 nucleotides match TRBD1. The CDR3 consists of 16 residues. V shed 2 bases and J 2 bases; nucleotides not matched to a gene: 5. Germline loops: CDR1 MNHEY, CDR2 SVGAGI. The CDR3: CASSYTRTGTGNTIYF. The CDR3 coding sequence is TGTGCCAGCAGTTACACCCGGACAGGGACTGGAAACACCATATATTTT.

The chain employs TRBV4-1 and TRBJ2-7, with D perhaps TRBD1 (5 bases). V shed 6 bases and J shed 2 bases, with 14 bases lying between them. The CDR3 is 14 residues long. The germline gives CDR1 MGHRA, CDR2 YSYEKL. As DNA, the CDR3 is TGCGCCAGCAGGGGGCGAAGGAAGCCCTACGAGCAGTACGTC. Translated: CASRGRRKPYEQYV.

V gene TRBV2 combines with J gene TRBJ2-3, with a tentative D call TRBD1 (7 bases). The ends were cut back, 7 bases at V and 4 bases at J, with 18 bases in the middle. Looked up from germline, CDR1 is SNHLY and CDR2 is FYNNEI. The CDR3 runs 15 residues. This chain's CDR3 is CASTPGGGGPDTQYF. CDR3 coding DNA: TGTGCCAGCACCCCAGGAGGGGGCGGTCCAGATACGCAGTATTTT.

This clone occurred a few times. CDR3 residues: CASSFKEQYF. CDR3 sequence (DNA): TGTGCCAGCAGCTTTAAAGAGCAGTACTTC. The V and J genes are TRBV5-5 and TRBJ2-7, with D unclear. With 2 bases removed from V and 7 bases from J, the gap between germline ends came to 4 bases. The CDR3 sequence is 10 residues long. CDR1 SGHKS and CDR2 YYEKEE come from the germline V gene (reference sequence).

The rearrangement links TRBV27 to TRBJ1-5; 8 bases agree with TRBD1. The junction had 6 bases not matched to a gene; V was cut back by 4 bases and J by 4 bases. CDR3 length equals 15 residues. Looked up from germline, CDR1 is MNHEY and CDR2 is SMNVEV (reference sequence). CDR3 loop: CASSSQGAGNQPQHF. CDR3 in DNA: TGTGCCAGCAGTTCTCAGGGGGCAGGGAATCAGCCCCAGCATTTT.

This chain connects TRBV18 to TRBJ2-7; tentative D call: TRBD1 (7 bases). The CDR3 has 16 amino acids. Trimming cost V 0 bases and J 3 bases, with 15 bases left between them. Germline V lookup: CDR1 KGHSH, CDR2 LQKENI. CDR3 loop: CASSPPGQEDYYEQYF. CDR3 DNA: TGTGCCAGCTCACCACCAGGACAGGAGGACTACTACGAGCAGTACTTC. The full variable domain, rest sourced from reference TRBV18 and TRBJ2-7, is NAGVMQNPRHLVRRRGQEARLRCSPMKGHSHVYWYRQLPEEGLKFMVYLQKENIIDESGMPKERFSAEFPKEGPSILRIQQVVRGDSAAYFCASSPPGQEDYYEQYFGPGTRLTVT.

The V and J genes are TRBV7-9 and TRBJ1-6; unclear D gene. V gave up 1 base and J gave up 5 bases, with 9 bases separating them. The germline CDR1 and CDR2 sequences are SEHNR and FQNEAQ (reference sequence). The CDR3 is made up of 15 amino acids. The CDR3: CASSLVGLNNSPLHF. The CDR3 DNA is TGTGCCAGCAGCTTAGTCGGACTAAATAATTCACCCCTCCACTTT.

There are a few counts of this clone. This chain connects TRBV6-6 to TRBJ2-7; D is possibly TRBD2 (6 bases). V was cut by 6 bases and J by 0 bases, with 15 bases left in between. The CDR3 is 15 amino acids. Germline CDR1 and CDR2: MNHNY and SVGAGI (reference sequence). CDR3 region: CASSTIRDSSYEQYF. The CDR3 coding sequence is TGTGCCAGCAGCACAATCCGGGACTCCTCCTACGAGCAGTACTTC.

This rearrangement joins TRBV11-3 to TRBJ2-1; 8 bases map to TRBD2. The CDR3 consists of 15 residues. J was trimmed by 5 bases and V by 4 bases; bases with no gene match: 7. Germline-derived CDR1 and CDR2 are SGHNT and YENEEA. CDR3 sequence (DNA): TGTGCCAGCAGCTCCCAAGGGCGGGGGGACAATGAGCAGTTCTTC. It translates to CASSSQGRGDNEQFF.

This clone occurred once. The J gene is TRBJ2-2, the V gene TRBV18; no firm D call. In germline, CDR1 is KGHSH, CDR2 LQKENI. Deletions cut 2 bases from V and 5 bases from J, with 12 bases between. This CDR3 region has 15 residues. The CDR3 DNA reads TGTGCCAGCTCACCAGTCGCTGGGTGGACCGGGGAGCTGTTTTTT. As protein: CASSPVAGWTGELFF.

This clone came up a few times. V gene TRBV6-1 combines with J gene TRBJ2-5; D may correspond to TRBD1 or TRBD2 (5 bases each). This CDR3 spans 15 amino acids. Looked up from germline, CDR1 is MNHNS and CDR2 is SASEGT. Trimming left V 4 bases short and J 4 bases short, with 16 bases between. CDR3 sequence: CASSAGDGGGETQYF. CDR3 bases: TGTGCCAGCAGTGCCGGGGACGGTGGAGGAGAGACCCAGTACTTC.

This chain uses TRBV6-5 with TRBJ2-2, with D possibly being TRBD1 (7 bases). Germline CDR1 and CDR2: MNHEY and SVGAGI. The CDR3 covers 15 residues. Trimming shortened V by 3 bases and J by 7 bases, and 15 bases separated the two germline ends. The CDR3 DNA follows: TGTGCCAGCAGTTATTCGGCAGGGGGGAGCGGGGAGCTGTTTTTT. Protein sequence: CASSYSAGGSGELFF.

This chain links TRBV7-8 with TRBJ1-2; D gene unclear. V lost 1 base and J 7 bases, leaving 10 bases between the germline ends. There are 13 residues in the CDR3. Germline V CDR1 and CDR2: SGHVS, FQNEAQ. CDR3 nucleotide sequence: TGTGCCAGCAGCTTAGAGTTGAGTGCTGGCTACACCTTC. Translating it yields CASSLELSAGYTF.

CDR3 in DNA: TGTGCCAGCAGTTTAGGCCGGGGGTTTAGAGAAAAACTGTTTTTT. This translates into CASSLGRGFREKLFF. The chain recombines TRBV28 with TRBJ1-4, with a possible D match to TRBD1 (5 bases). CDR1 and CDR2 (germline): MDHEN, SYDVKM. Trimming cost V 2 bases and J 8 bases, with 15 bases left between them. The CDR3 is 15 amino acids.

The chain links TRBV10-2 to TRBJ1-3; TRBD1 matches at 7 bases. CDR1 is WSHSY and CDR2 is SAAADI in the germline V gene. The CDR3 runs 16 residues. The junction had 8 bases not matched to a gene; V was cut back by 2 bases and J by 4 bases. In nucleotides, the CDR3 is TGCGCCAGCAGTGAGAGGGTACAGGGGCCCGGAAACACCATATATTTT. It specifies CASSERVQGPGNTIYF.

This sequence joins TRBV27 and TRBJ1-2; TRBD1 aligns across 8 bases. Trimming cost V 5 bases and J 6 bases; bases outside gene matches: 11. This CDR3 is 15 amino acids long. Looked up from germline, CDR1 is MNHEY and CDR2 is SMNVEV (reference sequence). The CDR3 protein is CASSPNSDRVHGYTF. The DNA for the CDR3 is TGTGCCAGCAGTCCGAACTCGGACAGGGTACATGGCTACACCTTC.

This rearrangement joins TRBV10-2 to TRBJ2-5, with D uncertain. CDR3 size: 13 residues. The germline gives CDR1 WSHSY, CDR2 SAAADI. The ends were cut back, 4 bases at V and 5 bases at J, with 11 bases in the middle. CDR3 protein: CASSVSAMETQYF. The CDR3 nucleotides read TGCGCCAGCAGTGTATCCGCGATGGAGACCCAGTACTTC.

This clone was observed a handful of times. V usage is TRBV21-1 and J usage is TRBJ1-5; TRBD1, the table's D call, was not compared with the DNA. TRBV21-1 is a pseudogene. The CDR3 sequence is 17 residues long. The CDR3 nucleotides are TGTGCCAGCAGCAAAGAACCGACAGGGAACGGCAATCAGCCCCAGCATTTT. Translation: CASSKEPTGNGNQPQHF.